This entry concerns a single T cell receptor beta chain. The antigen remains unidentified. Sequencing ends 3 residues short of the CDR3 end; the germline J gene provides the rest. The length of the CDR3 is 15 residues. V shed 7 bases, J shed 8 bases, and the junction held 11 bases outside the gene matches. Germline V CDR1 and CDR2: LNHDA, SQIVND (reference sequence). Only in-frame clones appear in the TCRdb table, and some are missing; sequencing was by immunoSEQ multiplex PCR. Across 50,000 or so clones, the top ten clones capture 0.83% of the sample. The record originates from a study of Tregs in tolerant kidney transplant recipients. Points from the study as a whole: Nucleotide sequences could not be compared across some patients' samples due to primer changes. Donor-specific Treg expansion exceeded global Treg expansion in tolerant patients, suggesting antigen drive.

The chain joins TRBV19 to TRBJ2-1, with 10 bases that match TRBD2. This TCR was sampled from a human donor who received a combined kidney and bone marrow transplant. The sample in question was CD4+ T cells from blood, obtained before the transplant. CDR3 in amino acids: CASKGVGTSVDEQFF. The part of the CDR3 DNA that was read is TGTGCCAGTAAGGGGGTTGGGACTAGCGTGGATGAG.